This T cell receptor beta chain comes out of a study of shared clonotypes between healthy human individuals. A CD45RA+ naive subset and a CD45RA-negative memory subset were split from CD4+ cells. As processed by the authors: In the immunoSEQ data, sequences were junction-only and lacked quality scores, so filtering differed. Clones were sequenced by immunoSEQ multiplex PCR, and TCRdb holds only the in-frame ones, with some missing. V and J calls plus clone size are reproduced from that table; the DNA served to infer D and trimming. The sample has roughly 2.2 million clones, approximately 95% seen once. This clone occurred a few times. What it recognizes is unknown. The same CDR3 arises from other DNA sequences in this sample as well. V was clipped by 0 bases and J by 4 bases, with 3 bases between them. The germline V gene encodes CDR1 MDHEN and CDR2 SYDVKM. The CDR3 is made up of 12 amino acids. Points from the study as a whole: A reduction in generation probabilities was seen for non-shared clonotypes relative to those shared by all four donors. The diversity represented, both genetic and in exposure history, was limited by few donors.

This sequence was found in a man between 18 and 35 years old in good health. Some clones in this sample may be carry-over from other donors' samples. Sequencing input: naive CD4+ T cells from PBMCs. The subset is: CD45RA+ positively selected. The chain is built from TRBV28 and TRBJ1-1; no definite D call. The CDR3 is CASSLWSTEAFF. DNA of the CDR3: TGTGCCAGCAGTTTATGGAGCACTGAAGCTTTCTTT.